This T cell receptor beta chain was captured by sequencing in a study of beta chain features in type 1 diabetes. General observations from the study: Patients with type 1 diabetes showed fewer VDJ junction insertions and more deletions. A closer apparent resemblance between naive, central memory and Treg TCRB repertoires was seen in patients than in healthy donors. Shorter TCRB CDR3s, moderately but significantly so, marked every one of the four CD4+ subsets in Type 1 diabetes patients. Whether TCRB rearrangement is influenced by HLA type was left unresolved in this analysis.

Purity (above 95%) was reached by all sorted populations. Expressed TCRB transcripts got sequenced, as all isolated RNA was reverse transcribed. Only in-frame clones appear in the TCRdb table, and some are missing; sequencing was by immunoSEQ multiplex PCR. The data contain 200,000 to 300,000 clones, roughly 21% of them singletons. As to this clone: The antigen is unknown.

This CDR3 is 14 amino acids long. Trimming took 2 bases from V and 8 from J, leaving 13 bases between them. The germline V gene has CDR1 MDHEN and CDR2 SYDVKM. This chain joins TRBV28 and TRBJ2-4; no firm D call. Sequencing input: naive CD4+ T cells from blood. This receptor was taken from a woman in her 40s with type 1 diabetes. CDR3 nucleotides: TGTGCCAGCAGTTTACCTCCCCGGTCTGACATTCAGTACTTC. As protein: CASSLPPRSDIQYF.